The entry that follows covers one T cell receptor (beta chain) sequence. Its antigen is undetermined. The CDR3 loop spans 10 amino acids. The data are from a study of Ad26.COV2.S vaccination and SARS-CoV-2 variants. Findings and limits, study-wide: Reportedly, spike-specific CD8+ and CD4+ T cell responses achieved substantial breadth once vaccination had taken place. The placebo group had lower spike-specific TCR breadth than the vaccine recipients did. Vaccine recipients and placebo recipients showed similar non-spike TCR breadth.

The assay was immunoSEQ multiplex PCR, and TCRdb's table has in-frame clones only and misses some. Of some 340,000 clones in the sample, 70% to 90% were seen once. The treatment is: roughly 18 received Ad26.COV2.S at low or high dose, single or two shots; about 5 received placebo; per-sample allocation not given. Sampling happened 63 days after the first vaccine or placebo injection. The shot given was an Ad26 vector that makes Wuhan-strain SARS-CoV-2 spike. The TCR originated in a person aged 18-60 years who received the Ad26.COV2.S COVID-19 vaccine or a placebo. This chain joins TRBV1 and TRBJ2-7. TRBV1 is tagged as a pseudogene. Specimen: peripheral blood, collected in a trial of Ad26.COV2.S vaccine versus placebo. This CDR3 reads CTSSRLEQYF. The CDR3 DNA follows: TGCACCAGCAGCCGATTGGAGCAGTACTTC.